The entry below describes one T cell receptor (beta chain). TCRdb keeps only in-frame clones here, not all; method: immunoSEQ multiplex PCR. The profile shows approximately 160,000 clones, more than 60% of them singletons. The entry originates in a study of blood T cell repertoires in COVID-19. The V end lost 4 bases, the J end lost 8 bases, and 19 bases lay between the germline ends. The CDR3 runs to 15 residues. Germline CDR1 is KGHDR and CDR2 is SFDVKD. The rearrangement links TRBV24-1 to TRBJ2-5; possible D gene TRBD1, 6 bases. What was sequenced was peripheral blood. This sequence originates from a man between 60 and 70 years old with acute or convalescent COVID-19. In nucleotides, the CDR3 is TGTGCCACCAGTGAGAACCGGGACACGGCTGGCACCCAGTACTTC. It translates to CATSENRDTAGTQYF.